The 27 T cell receptor beta chains listed next were all sequenced from one sample in a study of T cells after yellow fever vaccination. Via MiXCR, TCRdb re-called the 5' RACE reads, giving one row per CDR3 protein. The table lists 200,000 to 300,000 distinct CDR3 sequences, about 7.1% of them singletons. Sequences were derived from CD4+ T cells sorted from PBMCs, sampled 15 days after the yellow fever booster vaccination. Receptors were obtained from a man aged 25 to 40 who received the YFV17D yellow fever vaccine.

The J gene is TRBJ2-5, the V gene TRBV7-2; no reliable D call. The V end lost 5 bases, the J end lost 9 bases, and 13 bases lay between the germline ends. CDR3 size: 12 residues. Germline V gene sequence: CDR1 SGHTA, CDR2 FQGNSA. The CDR3 bases are TGTGCCAGCAGCCCACGTCTAGTCCCCCAGTACTTC. Amino acids: CASSPRLVPQYF.

This chain connects TRBV6-5 to TRBJ2-3; 7 bases fit TRBD2. V was pared by 5 bases and J by 6 bases, with 11 bases of the junction left unmatched. The CDR3 extends over 15 amino acids. The germline V gene encodes CDR1 MNHEY and CDR2 SVGAGI. In nucleotides, the CDR3 is TGTGCCAGCAGTCGGGACTACGCTGGGGGGGATACGCAGTATTTT. Amino acids: CASSRDYAGGDTQYF.

This clonotype was seen only a few times. The rearrangement links TRBV28 to TRBJ2-7; D unresolved. This CDR3 is built from 14 residues. The V gene's germline CDR1 is MDHEN and CDR2 SYDVKM. V lost 7 bases and J lost 0, with 13 bases in between. The chain's CDR3 is CASMGPRPSYEQYF. The DNA for the CDR3 is TGTGCCAGCATGGGCCCTCGGCCCTCCTACGAGCAGTACTTC.

This clonotype was recorded a few times. The chain employs TRBV4-2 and TRBJ2-7; 13 nucleotides match TRBD2. The CDR3 has 20 residues. Germline lookup yields CDR1 LGHNA and CDR2 YNFKEQ. The V and J ends lost 5 bases and 1 base, in that order; junction bases with no gene match: 17. DNA for the CDR3: TGTGCCAGCAGCAAGAGAGCCGGGACTAGCGGGACCGAAGGGTCCTACGAGCAGTACTTC. Translated, it gives CASSKRAGTSGTEGSYEQYF.

This clonotype was counted only a few times. The chain carries TRBV20-1 and TRBJ1-2; D unclear. This CDR3 is 14 amino acids long. Between the trimmed V and J ends, which lost 0 bases and 5 bases, there was a span of 13 bases. Germline CDR1 reads DFQATT; CDR2 reads SNEGSKA (reference sequence). The CDR3 is CSARDPKTGYGYTF. CDR3 DNA sequence: TGCAGTGCTAGAGATCCAAAAACTGGATATGGCTACACCTTC.

The chain has TRBV7-2 and TRBJ2-3, with D possibly being TRBD2 (5 bases). The CDR3 has 16 amino acids. The V end was cut by 1 base, the J end by 5 bases, with 16 bases between. Germline V CDR1 and CDR2: SGHTA, FQGNSA. CDR3 protein: CASSLGVGERGDTQYF. The CDR3 region has the DNA TGTGCCAGCAGCTTAGGTGTAGGCGAACGGGGAGATACGCAGTATTTT.

The chain carries TRBV11-2 and TRBJ2-3, with D perhaps matching TRBD2 (6 bases). Germline V gene lookup returns CDR1 SGHAT and CDR2 FQNNGV. The V end lost 3 bases, the J end lost 5 bases, and 12 bases lay between the germline ends. The CDR3 spans 14 residues. Here the CDR3 reads CASSFGGSGDTQYF. CDR3 sequence (DNA): TGTGCCAGCAGCTTTGGAGGGAGTGGAGATACGCAGTATTTT.

This clonotype occurred many times. The chain is built from TRBV5-5 and TRBJ2-7, with D perhaps matching TRBD2 (5 bases). Germline CDR1 SGHKS, CDR2 YYEKEE (reference sequence). Trimming left V 0 bases short and J 5 bases short, with 15 bases between. The CDR3 is 15 amino acids. CDR3 coding DNA: TGTGCCAGCAGCTTGGTTAATTTTCCGGGGAACGAGCAGTACTTC. It is translated as CASSLVNFPGNEQYF.

This chain uses TRBV5-5 with TRBJ1-1; no clear D. Germline CDR1 reads SGHKS; CDR2 reads YYEKEE (reference sequence). This CDR3 comprises 13 residues. Trimming removed 3 bases from V and 7 bases from J, with 13 bases in between. CDR3 amino acids: CASSWWDKREAFF. As DNA, the CDR3 is TGTGCCAGCAGCTGGTGGGATAAGCGTGAAGCTTTCTTT.

This clonotype was detected many times. The V and J genes are TRBV14 and TRBJ2-5, with 7 positions matching TRBD2. CDR1 is SGHDN, CDR2 FVKESK, per germline. The CDR3 is 15 amino acids. V was clipped by 5 bases and J by 5 bases; unmatched bases: 11. The CDR3 here is CASSADRDYSETQYF. CDR3 DNA: TGTGCCAGCAGCGCCGACCGGGACTACAGTGAGACCCAGTACTTC.

The rearrangement uses TRBV6-6 and TRBJ1-1; D is uncertain. This CDR3 contains 13 residues. Trimming removed 0 bases at V and 9 bases at J, with 11 bases between. The germline V gene encodes CDR1 MNHNY and CDR2 SVGAGI (reference sequence). The CDR3 is CASSYSLEEKAFF. For the CDR3, the DNA is TGTGCCAGCAGTTACTCGTTAGAGGAGAAAGCTTTCTTT.

V and J are TRBV18 and TRBJ2-7, with a possible D match to TRBD1 (5 bases). The CDR3 is 14 residues long. CDR1 is KGHSH, CDR2 LQKENI, per germline. Trimming stripped 3 bases from V and 7 bases from J, with 16 bases between. Written as DNA, the CDR3 is TGTGCCAGCTCACCCCGGGCAGGGCTAAGTGAGCAGTACTTC. Protein sequence: CASSPRAGLSEQYF. The variable domain in full, completed from reference TRBV18 and TRBJ2-7, reads NAGVMQNPRHLVRRRGQEARLRCSPMKGHSHVYWYRQLPEEGLKFMVYLQKENIIDESGMPKERFSAEFPKEGPSILRIQQVVRGDSAAYFCASSPRAGLSEQYFGPGTRLTVT.

This clonotype was counted only a few times. The chain has TRBV7-2 and TRBJ2-7; 8 nucleotides agree with TRBD1. Per the germline V gene, CDR1 is SGHTA and CDR2 is FQGNSA. There are 13 residues in the CDR3. V lost 5 bases and J lost 3; bases outside the gene matches: 3. The CDR3 DNA sequence: TGTGCCAGCAGCCGACAGGGGCTCTACGAGCAGTACTTC. Amino acid sequence: CASSRQGLYEQYF.

This rearrangement joins TRBV7-8 to TRBJ1-1; 8 bases are a match to TRBD1. The CDR3 covers 14 residues. The V segment lost 6 bases and the J segment 4 bases; nucleotides outside the gene matches: 7. CDR1 is SGHVS and CDR2 is FQNEAQ in the germline V gene. In DNA form, the CDR3 reads TGTGCCAGCAGGGTCAGGGGGCGCCTCACTGAAGCTTTCTTT. Translation gives CASRVRGRLTEAFF.

This clonotype turned up a few times. CDR3 coding DNA: TGTGCCAGCAGTTACTGGGGATACTCTGGGGCCAACGTCCTGACTTTC. Encoded protein: CASSYWGYSGANVLTF. The chain recombines TRBV6-2 or TRBV6-3 with TRBJ2-6, with D uncertain. Trimming stripped 1 base from V and 0 bases from J, with 7 bases between. The CDR3 is made up of 16 amino acids. From germline, CDR1 is MNHEY and CDR2 SVGEGT.

This clonotype has a handful of counts. The CDR3 bases are TGTGCCACCAGCGGAGGGGAGGGGGCGCATGATCAGCCCCAGCATTTT. Its translation: CATSGGEGAHDQPQHF. This sequence joins TRBV24-1 and TRBJ1-5, with TRBD1 matching over 7 bases. J gave up 5 bases and V 7 bases, and 13 bases lay outside the gene matches. Germline CDR1 is KGHDR and CDR2 is SFDVKD. This CDR3 contains 16 residues.

This clonotype was recorded at least ten times. The CDR3 loop reads CASSEWVTGELFF. The DNA for the CDR3 is TGCGCCAGCAGTGAGTGGGTCACCGGGGAGCTGTTTTTT. The V and J genes are TRBV10-2 and TRBJ2-2, with unresolved D. The ends were cut back, 1 base at V and 4 bases at J, with 4 bases in the middle. The CDR3 is made up of 13 amino acids. Germline-derived CDR1 and CDR2 are WSHSY and SAAADI.

This clonotype showed up many times. A junction end diverges from the germline sequence, so it may reflect a read error. This chain joins TRBV19 and TRBJ2-1, with 7 bases identical to TRBD1. Per germline, CDR1 LNHDA and CDR2 SQIVND (reference sequence). This CDR3 is built from 14 residues. CDR3 sequence (DNA): TGTGCCAGTAGTACAAACACGGGACAGCGGACCTGGTACTTC. Protein sequence: CASSTNTGQRTWYF.

About this clonotype itself: A much larger clone lies a single base off, so this may be a read error. V gene TRBV12-3 or TRBV12-4 combines with J gene TRBJ2-1; D not resolved. The CDR3 is 11 residues long. The CDR3 spells CVSITRGEQFF. The DNA of the CDR3 is TGTGTCAGCATCACCCGTGGTGAGCAGTTCTTC.

This clonotype showed up many times. The chain uses TRBV3-1 and TRBJ2-7; no firm D call. Germline-derived CDR1 and CDR2 are LGHDT and YNNKEL (reference sequence). Trimming left V 0 bases short and J 2 bases short, with 8 bases between. The CDR3 totals 14 residues. The CDR3 coding sequence is TGTGCCAGCAGCCAAGACCTCACAACCTACGAGCAGTACTTC. It yields the protein CASSQDLTTYEQYF.

This clonotype was counted ten times or more. The V and J genes are TRBV21-1 and TRBJ2-1; the table's D gene call, TRBD2, was not cross checked with the DNA. TRBV21-1 is noted as a pseudogene. The CDR3 covers 16 residues. In DNA, the CDR3 is TGTGCCAGCAGCGGCCCCGGGCCCTCCCTCTACGGTTCGCGGTTCTTC. The encoded protein is CASSGPGPSLYGSRFF.

The V gene is TRBV30, the J gene TRBJ1-5; D not resolved. CDR3 length equals 13 residues. V was cut by 2 bases and J by 4 bases, with 9 bases left in between. The germline CDR1 and CDR2 sequences are GTSNPN and SVGIG (reference sequence). The CDR3 nucleotides read TGTGCCTGGAGTTCCGGGCGAAATCAGCCCCAGCATTTT. It translates to CAWSSGRNQPQHF.

This clonotype appeared a few times. The V call is TRBV3-1, the J call TRBJ2-7; TRBD2 might be the D (5 bases). Germline V gives CDR1 LGHDT, CDR2 YNNKEL (reference sequence). V lost 3 bases to trimming and J lost 10 bases, with 16 bases between them. The CDR3 is made up of 13 amino acids. CDR3 in DNA: TGTGCCAGCAGCCAGAGGGCACAGTTCTTCCAGTACTTC. Residues: CASSQRAQFFQYF.

This clonotype has more than one count but fewer than ten. J is TRBJ2-7 and V is TRBV20-1; 12 bases fit TRBD2. CDR3 length: 14 amino acids. CDR1 is DFQATT, CDR2 SNEGSKA, per germline (reference sequence). J was trimmed by 13 bases and V by 0 bases; bases with no gene match: 10. The CDR3 coding sequence is TGCAGTGCTAGAGATAGGCTAGCGGGAGGGCCCGAATACTTC. Its translation: CSARDRLAGGPEYF.

This clonotype showed up many times. The chain has TRBV5-1 and TRBJ2-3; D unresolved. The CDR3 consists of 12 residues. Germline loops: CDR1 SGHRS, CDR2 YFSETQ. With 4 bases removed from V and 8 bases from J, the gap between germline ends came to 11 bases. CDR3 in DNA: TGCGCCAGCAGCGACCAGATGTTTACGCAGTATTTT. As protein: CASSDQMFTQYF.

The chain links TRBV12-3 or TRBV12-4 to TRBJ1-6; 7 bases are shared with TRBD1. There are 15 residues in the CDR3. Germline trimming cut 6 bases from V and 6 bases from J; bases unmatched to any gene: 8. The CDR3 DNA reads as TGTGCCAGCAGGCGGACAGGCTTAAGTAATTCACCCCTCCACTTT. Protein product: CASRRTGLSNSPLHF.

J is TRBJ2-5 and V is TRBV6-2 or TRBV6-3; D gene ambiguous. This CDR3 region has 13 residues. V lost 4 bases, J lost 5 bases, and 11 bases lay in between. Germline CDR1 reads MNHEY; CDR2 reads SVGEGT. CDR3 residues: CASSFPPHETQYF. The CDR3 nucleotides are TGTGCCAGCAGTTTCCCTCCCCATGAGACCCAGTACTTC.